These 18 T cell receptor beta chains share one sample of origin, sequenced in a study of cytomegalovirus exposure and HLA in healthy donors. PCR was performed using 60 Vbeta and 13 Jbeta primers. Sequencing used immunoSEQ multiplex PCR; TCRdb keeps in-frame clones, though not all of them. Here the sample spans 110,000 or so clones, 74% being singletons. The specimen sequenced was PBMCs. The receptor source for this set is a woman aged 45-60 years in good health and CMV-seropositive.

This chain connects TRBV30 to TRBJ2-1, with TRBD2 as a possible D gene (6 bases). CDR3 size: 16 residues. The germline CDR1 and CDR2 sequences are GTSNPN and SVGIG (reference sequence). V dropped 4 bases and J dropped 1 base, with 17 bases sitting between them. Written as DNA, the CDR3 is TGTGCCTGGAAGATTTGGAGCGGGCCTTCCTACAATGAGCAGTTCTTC. Translating it yields CAWKIWSGPSYNEQFF.

The rearrangement links TRBV18 to TRBJ1-1; a possible D gene is TRBD1 (5 bases). V dropped 3 bases and J dropped 5 bases, with 10 bases sitting between them. Germline CDR1 and CDR2: KGHSH and LQKENI. The CDR3 covers 13 residues. CDR3 DNA: TGTGCCAGCTCACCGACTAGGACAACTGAAGCTTTCTTT. Encoded protein: CASSPTRTTEAFF.

The chain recombines TRBV10-3 with TRBJ2-7, with D possibly TRBD1 on 6 matching bases. CDR3 length: 14 amino acids. CDR1 is ENHRY and CDR2 is SYGVKD in the germline V gene. Trimming took 0 bases from V and 3 from J, leaving 9 bases between them. CDR3 protein: CAISESRGSYEQYF. CDR3 nucleotides: TGTGCCATCAGTGAGTCCAGGGGCAGCTACGAGCAGTACTTC.

The gene calls are TRBV9 and TRBJ1-1; D remains unclear. This CDR3 has 13 amino acids. Germline V gene data show CDR1 as SGDLS and CDR2 as YYNGEE. Trimming pared 3 bases from V and 3 bases from J, leaving 9 bases between. The CDR3 DNA is TGTGCCAGCAGCGCCGGGAGATACACTGAAGCTTTCTTT. Its translation: CASSAGRYTEAFF.

The chain recombines TRBV7-6 with TRBJ2-1; 7 bases agree with TRBD1. This CDR3 region has 13 residues. Germline-derived CDR1 and CDR2 are SGHVS and FNYEAQ. J was trimmed by 8 bases and V by 1 base; bases with no gene match: 2. In nucleotides, the CDR3 is TGTGCCAGCAGCTTAGGACAGGGCGATGAGCAGTTCTTC. Protein: CASSLGQGDEQFF.

This chain joins TRBV7-2 and TRBJ2-7; the D is unclear. The CDR3 is made up of 11 amino acids. Germline CDR1 is SGHTA and CDR2 is FQGNSA. V gave up 2 bases and J gave up 4 bases, with 3 bases separating them. The CDR3 loop reads CASSLLYEQYF. The CDR3 DNA sequence: TGTGCCAGCAGCTTACTATACGAGCAGTACTTC.

This clone was observed a single time. Within the sample, other DNA sequences also encode this same CDR3. V usage is TRBV7-2 and J usage is TRBJ2-7; TRBD1 matches 8 bases. The CDR3 totals 14 residues. The germline CDR1 and CDR2 sequences are SGHTA and FQGNSA. J was trimmed by 6 bases and V by 1 base; bases with no gene match: 5. The CDR3 bases are TGTGCCAGCAGCTTAGGGCAGGGGGCGGGCGAGCAGTACTTC. This translates into CASSLGQGAGEQYF.

This chain uses TRBV5-1 with TRBJ2-3; TRBD2 matches 7 bases. This CDR3 is 16 amino acids long. Germline lookup yields CDR1 SGHRS and CDR2 YFSETQ. The V gene end was trimmed by 0 bases and the J gene end by 3 bases; junction bases not matched to a gene: 7. The CDR3 coding sequence is TGCGCCAGCAGCTTGGTGTCTAGCGGAACTACAGATACGCAGTATTTT. Protein product: CASSLVSSGTTDTQYF.

The V gene is TRBV10-1, the J gene TRBJ2-7; 9 positions agree with TRBD1. CDR1 is WNHNN, CDR2 SYGVQD, per germline (reference sequence). J lost 2 bases, V lost 3 bases, and 2 bases had no gene match. This CDR3 contains 14 residues. DNA of the CDR3: TGCGCCAGCAGTGACGGGACAGGGCCCTACGAGCAGTACTTC. Translated: CASSDGTGPYEQYF.

The J gene is TRBJ2-2, the V gene TRBV28; 8 nucleotides agree with TRBD2. The V gene end was trimmed by 6 bases and the J gene end by 7 bases; junction bases not matched to a gene: 16. CDR3 length: 17 amino acids. Germline V gene data show CDR1 as MDHEN and CDR2 as SYDVKM. CDR3 loop: CASSPTGSGRDGGELFF. The CDR3 DNA sequence: TGTGCCAGCAGCCCGACGGGCAGCGGGAGAGACGGCGGGGAGCTGTTTTTT. The whole variable domain, remainder taken from reference TRBV28 and TRBJ2-2, is DVKVTQSSRYLVKRTGEKVFLECVQDMDHENMFWYRQDPGLGLRLIYFSYDVKMKEKGDIPEGYSVSREKKERFSLILESASTNQTSMYLCASSPTGSGRDGGELFFGEGSRLTVL.

This sequence joins TRBV5-1 and TRBJ1-1; D unresolved. The V end lost 1 base, the J end lost 2 bases, and 9 bases lay between the germline ends. Germline CDR1 reads SGHRS; CDR2 reads YFSETQ. The CDR3 sequence is 14 residues long. This CDR3 is CASSLPGVNTEAFF. CDR3 bases: TGCGCCAGCAGCTTGCCGGGAGTAAACACTGAAGCTTTCTTT.

The chain links TRBV2 to TRBJ2-3, with 9 positions matching TRBD1. The V gene end was trimmed by 9 bases and the J gene end by 1 base; junction bases not matched to a gene: 5. The CDR3 has 14 residues. In germline, CDR1 is SNHLY, CDR2 FYNNEI. CDR3 residues: CASGRTGGTDTQYF. CDR3 sequence (DNA): TGTGCCAGTGGGCGGACAGGGGGCACAGATACGCAGTATTTT.

This chain uses TRBV5-1 with TRBJ2-3, with D possibly TRBD1 on 6 matching bases. The CDR3 runs to 14 residues. Trimming left V 5 bases short and J 4 bases short, with 14 bases between. Germline lookup yields CDR1 SGHRS and CDR2 YFSETQ. CDR3 bases: TGCGCCAGCAGTCCCAAGGGGGTGCCAGATACGCAGTATTTT. This codes for CASSPKGVPDTQYF.

The J gene is TRBJ2-2, the V gene TRBV11-2; D perhaps matches TRBD1 (6 bases). Trimming pared 3 bases from V and 2 bases from J, leaving 10 bases between. CDR1 is SGHAT, CDR2 FQNNGV, per germline. CDR3 length: 15 residues. This chain's CDR3 is CASSFGTSNTGELFF. CDR3 bases: TGTGCCAGCAGCTTCGGGACATCTAACACCGGGGAGCTGTTTTTT.

This clone has a handful of counts. This chain joins TRBV18 and TRBJ1-5; D is unclear. With 3 bases removed from V and 3 bases from J, the gap between germline ends came to 12 bases. This CDR3 has 15 amino acids. CDR1 is KGHSH and CDR2 is LQKENI in the germline V gene. The CDR3: CASSPTGSFNQPQHF. The CDR3 nucleotides are TGTGCCAGCTCACCCACCGGGTCATTCAATCAGCCCCAGCATTTT.

V usage is TRBV28 and J usage is TRBJ1-1, with D perhaps matching TRBD1 (6 bases). The CDR3 covers 16 residues. The germline gives CDR1 MDHEN, CDR2 SYDVKM. The germline V and J ends were trimmed by 2 bases and 2 bases, with 15 bases remaining between them. The CDR3 DNA is TGTGCCAGCAGTTTACCCGACAGGCCTCGAAACACTGAAGCTTTCTTT. This translates into CASSLPDRPRNTEAFF.

The chain has TRBV7-9 and TRBJ1-4; the D is unclear. Per germline, CDR1 SEHNR and CDR2 FQNEAQ (reference sequence). Trimming left V 7 bases short and J 0 bases short, with 9 bases between. The length of the CDR3 is 14 residues. This CDR3 is CASTLSATNEKLFF. The CDR3 DNA follows: TGTGCCAGCACTTTGTCCGCAACTAATGAAAAACTGTTTTTT.

This clone has only one observation. The gene calls are TRBV27 and TRBJ2-1; D gene unclear. The CDR3 length is 16 residues. The V and J ends lost 5 bases and 0 bases respectively, with 14 bases between them. CDR1 MNHEY and CDR2 SMNVEV come from the germline V gene (reference sequence). The CDR3 coding sequence is TGTGCCAGCAGTCTATACCCCTCCGGCTCCTACAATGAGCAGTTCTTC. It translates to CASSLYPSGSYNEQFF.